The 13 T cell receptor beta chains below were found in one sample sequenced in a study of T cells after posttransplantation cyclophosphamide. Busulfan-fludarabine conditioning, marrow transplant, and cyclophosphamide on days +3 and +4 were administered. Sequenced by immunoSEQ multiplex PCR; TCRdb stores in-frame clones only, minus some. The sample comprises 6,000 to 9,500 clones, 82% of which are singletons, and about 18% rests with the top ten. The sample here was CD4+ T cells sorted from blood, taken around 1,100 days after allogeneic stem cell transplant with posttransplant cyclophosphamide. The receptor source for this set is a female patient aged 40 to 55 who received an allogeneic stem cell transplant from a related donor, was CMV-positive, and had no GVHD. The graft donor may have given rise to some T cells.

The V gene is TRBV7-2, the J gene TRBJ1-2; 7 nucleotides align to TRBD1. J gave up 6 bases and V 1 base, and 8 bases lay outside the gene matches. Germline V gene lookup returns CDR1 SGHTA and CDR2 FQGNSA. The CDR3 runs to 15 residues. The CDR3 protein is CASSLVAPRGDGYTF. DNA of the CDR3: TGTGCCAGCAGCTTAGTAGCCCCCAGGGGGGATGGCTACACCTTC.

The CDR3: CASSVEHRTPGNTIYF. CDR3 in DNA: TGTGCCAGCAGCGTAGAGCACAGAACACCCGGAAACACCATATATTTT. The V and J genes are TRBV9 and TRBJ1-3; D unresolved. With 0 bases removed from V and 4 bases from J, the gap between germline ends came to 14 bases. The germline gives CDR1 SGDLS, CDR2 YYNGEE. The CDR3 has 16 amino acids. The complete variable domain, with remaining parts taken from reference TRBV9 and TRBJ1-3, reads DSGVTQTPKHLITATGQRVTLRCSPRSGDLSVYWYQQSLDQGLQFLIQYYNGEERAKGNILERFSAQQFPDLHSELNLSSLELGDSALYFCASSVEHRTPGNTIYFGEGSWLTVV.

The CDR3 sequence: CASSNGGTGYEKLFF. The CDR3 DNA reads as TGCGCCAGCAGTAACGGGGGGACAGGGTACGAAAAACTGTTTTTT. The chain joins TRBV5-1 to TRBJ1-4, with 9 bases matching TRBD1. Germline V gene lookup returns CDR1 SGHRS and CDR2 YFSETQ. V was pared by 5 bases and J by 8 bases, with 10 bases of the junction left unmatched. CDR3 size: 15 residues.

CDR3 nucleotides: TGTGCCAGCAGCTATAGGGAGGACTACGAGCAGTACTTC. This encodes CASSYREDYEQYF. The V gene is TRBV27, the J gene TRBJ2-7; the D gene is possibly TRBD2 (6 bases). CDR3 size: 13 residues. V shed 6 bases and J shed 3 bases, with 12 bases lying between them. Germline CDR1 is MNHEY and CDR2 is SMNVEV (reference sequence).

The chain links TRBV6-5 to TRBJ2-6, with D tentatively TRBD1 (5 bases). CDR3 length: 15 amino acids. Germline CDR1 is MNHEY and CDR2 is SVGAGI. V dropped 6 bases and J dropped 0 bases, with 9 bases sitting between them. The CDR3: CASSRDSSGANVLTF. In DNA form, the CDR3 reads TGTGCCAGCAGCCGAGACAGCTCTGGGGCCAACGTCCTGACTTTC.

V gene TRBV10-3 combines with J gene TRBJ2-1; 11 bases line up with TRBD2. Germline-derived CDR1 and CDR2 are ENHRY and SYGVKD. The CDR3 has 16 amino acids. Germline trimming cut 6 bases from V and 8 bases from J; bases unmatched to any gene: 12. This chain's CDR3 is CAIRDTGTSGVHEQFF. In DNA, the CDR3 is TGTGCCATCAGGGACACCGGGACTAGCGGTGTCCATGAGCAGTTCTTC.

The chain has TRBV7-8 and TRBJ1-2; TRBD1 is a possible D gene (5 bases). The germline V and J ends were trimmed by 3 bases and 0 bases, with 17 bases remaining between them. The CDR3 is made up of 17 amino acids. From germline, CDR1 is SGHVS and CDR2 FQNEAQ. The CDR3 DNA sequence: TGTGCCAGCAGCTTTAGGGCAGGGTCCGCGTCTAACTATGGCTACACCTTC. It codes for CASSFRAGSASNYGYTF.

This sequence joins TRBV11-2 and TRBJ2-3; 7 bases fit TRBD2. With V trimmed by 3 bases and J by 1 base, 10 bases remained unmatched. The V gene's germline CDR1 is SGHAT and CDR2 FQNNGV. The CDR3 is 17 amino acids. CDR3 coding DNA: TGTGCCAGCAGCTTGTCCCATGGACGGGGGGGCACAGATACGCAGTATTTT. Its translation is CASSLSHGRGGTDTQYF.

The chain links TRBV6-4 to TRBJ2-5, with TRBD2 matching over 10 bases. Per germline, CDR1 MRHNA and CDR2 SNTAGT. The CDR3 loop spans 17 amino acids. After removal of 2 bases from V and 7 bases from J, the junction contained 13 bases not matched to a gene. In nucleotides, the CDR3 is TGTGCCAGCAGTGACCCCTTGTCCCTAGCGGGGGCCGGGACCCAGTACTTC. The encoded protein is CASSDPLSLAGAGTQYF.

This chain uses TRBV7-2 with TRBJ1-5, with D maybe TRBD1 (5 bases). The length of the CDR3 is 14 residues. Trimming cost V 6 bases and J 0 bases, with 9 bases left between them. The germline V gene encodes CDR1 SGHTA and CDR2 FQGNSA. This CDR3 is CASRSGISNQPQHF. CDR3 sequence (DNA): TGTGCCAGCAGATCAGGGATTAGCAATCAGCCCCAGCATTTT.

The chain uses TRBV29-1 and TRBJ2-3, with D possibly being TRBD1 (6 bases). The CDR3 spans 12 residues. In germline, CDR1 is SQVTM, CDR2 ANQGSEA. V was trimmed by 7 bases and J by 5 bases, leaving 13 bases between them. CDR3 sequence reads: CSGQESGDTQYF. The CDR3 coding sequence is TGCAGCGGACAGGAGAGTGGAGATACGCAGTATTTT.

This chain connects TRBV21-1 to TRBJ2-5; TRBD2, the table's D call, lacks a check against the DNA. TRBV21-1 is tagged as a pseudogene. The CDR3 covers 15 residues. The CDR3 bases are TGTGCCAGCAGCAAAGGGACTACGGGCGGGGGGACCCAGTACTTC. Translation gives CASSKGTTGGGTQYF.

V gene TRBV5-5 combines with J gene TRBJ2-7; possible D gene TRBD1, 6 bases. Trimming left V 3 bases short and J 6 bases short, with 16 bases between. CDR1 and CDR2 (germline): SGHKS, YYEKEE (reference sequence). The CDR3 is made up of 14 amino acids. The CDR3 DNA is TGTGCCAGCAGCTCCCGGGACACCTTTACCGAGCAGTACTTC. This sequence encodes CASSSRDTFTEQYF.